The TCR beta chain under discussion was sequenced for a study of molecular identifiers for immune sequencing clone quantification. At the level of the study: Replicates split RNA from roughly 21,000 or 96,000 naive CD8 cells five ways, and the researchers sequenced four portions. Findings and caveats of the study: Over 99% of CMV-specific effector molecules, but under 1% of naive ones, were in clones above 20 copies.

This clonotype was counted between two and nine times. Antigen: not known. As previously described, bulk TCR libraries were made using listed TCR primers. MiXCR was run by TCRdb on the PCR reads, yielding one entry per CDR3 protein. The table includes about half a million distinct CDR3 sequences, about 22% detected once. Germline lookup yields CDR1 MGHRA and CDR2 YSYEKL. This CDR3 has 16 residues. The V and J ends lost 3 bases and 4 bases, in that order; junction bases with no gene match: 10. The sequencing input was naive CD8+ T cells from blood, with Jurkat cell RNA spiked in. The sample's subset: FACS-sorted CD8+CD4-CCR7+CD45RA+ naive T cells. The clonotype was recovered from a human donor in good health. Some libraries in this study had Jurkat cell RNA spiked in. The genes are TRBV4-1 and TRBJ2-3, with TRBD1 identical over 7 bases. CDR3 sequence reads: CASSHQRQGLSDTQYF. DNA for the CDR3: TGCGCCAGCAGCCACCAAAGACAGGGCTTATCAGATACGCAGTATTTT.